What follows are 27 T cell receptor beta chains derived from one specimen sequenced in a study of T cell changes during pregnancy in multiple sclerosis. Assay: immunoSEQ multiplex PCR; the TCRdb copy retains only in-frame clones and omits some. The sample lists approximately 70,000 clones; approximately 90% were seen once. The source material was peripheral blood, sampled in the second trimester of pregnancy. The source of these receptors is a female donor in good health, enrolled as a control in a pregnancy study.

This chain links TRBV19 with TRBJ1-2; D is undetermined. The CDR3 spans 16 residues. Per germline, CDR1 LNHDA and CDR2 SQIVND (reference sequence). The ends were cut back, 0 bases at V and 4 bases at J, with 15 bases in the middle. The CDR3 nucleotides are TGTGCCAGTAGTATAGATGGAAACGGAGCCCTCTATGGCTACACCTTC. This gives the protein CASSIDGNGALYGYTF. The full variable domain, completed using reference TRBV19 and TRBJ1-2, is DGGITQSPKYLFRKEGQNVTLSCEQNLNHDAMYWYRQDPGQGLRLIYYSQIVNDFQKGDIAEGYSVSREKKESFPLTVTSAQKNPTAFYLCASSIDGNGALYGYTFGSGTRLTVV.

This clone was recorded only once. This rearrangement joins TRBV19 to TRBJ2-1; a weak D match, TRBD1 (6 bases). Germline lookup yields CDR1 LNHDA and CDR2 SQIVND (reference sequence). The CDR3 covers 15 residues. V was pared by 3 bases and J by 0 bases, with 9 bases between. This CDR3 is CASSIRDNSYNEQFF. CDR3 bases: TGTGCCAGTAGTATCCGGGACAACTCCTACAATGAGCAGTTCTTC.

The gene calls are TRBV28 and TRBJ2-7; the D is unclear. The CDR3 totals 15 residues. Germline assignment: CDR1 MDHEN and CDR2 SYDVKM. Trimming took 6 bases from V and 1 from J, leaving 16 bases between them. CDR3 nucleotides: TGTGCCAGCAGCGCCGGAGTGCTACTATCCTACGAGCAGTACTTC. Its protein is CASSAGVLLSYEQYF.

The chain has TRBV15 and TRBJ2-2; possibly TRBD1 for D (5 bases). CDR3 length: 17 residues. Trimming stripped 5 bases from V and 4 bases from J, with 20 bases between. CDR1 is LNHNV, CDR2 YYDKDF, per germline (reference sequence). DNA for the CDR3: TGTGCCACCAGCCCGGAATATTCCAGGGCGAGCACCGGGGAGCTGTTTTTT. Its protein is CATSPEYSRASTGELFF.

The V call is TRBV11-1, the J call TRBJ2-5, with 8 bases matching TRBD2. Germline CDR1 and CDR2: SGHAT and FQDESV (reference sequence). With 0 bases clipped from V and 5 bases from J, the junction kept 8 bases outside the gene matches. The CDR3 is made up of 16 amino acids. The CDR3 protein is CASSLAGKREWETQYF. CDR3 sequence (DNA): TGTGCCAGCAGCTTAGCGGGAAAGCGGGAGTGGGAGACCCAGTACTTC.

V gene TRBV4-2 combines with J gene TRBJ2-4; TRBD2 matches 7 bases. The CDR3 contains 20 residues. V lost 0 bases, J lost 0 bases, and 14 bases stayed unmatched. Germline values: CDR1 LGHNA, CDR2 YNFKEQ. DNA for the CDR3: TGTGCCAGCAGCCAAGATCGGCCCTTGGCGGGGGTCCAAGCCAAAAACATTCAGTACTTC. This encodes CASSQDRPLAGVQAKNIQYF.

The V and J genes are TRBV10-3 and TRBJ2-1; 9 bases agree with TRBD2. V gave up 2 bases and J gave up 4 bases; unmatched junction bases: 6. The germline V gene encodes CDR1 ENHRY and CDR2 SYGVKD. The CDR3 spans 16 residues. In DNA form, the CDR3 reads TGTGCCATCAGTGAGGGGGGTACTAGCGGGTACAATGAGCAGTTCTTC. Protein product: CAISEGGTSGYNEQFF.

The chain is built from TRBV28 and TRBJ1-1; perhaps TRBD1 as D (5 bases). This CDR3 spans 14 amino acids. Per germline, CDR1 MDHEN and CDR2 SYDVKM. V lost 5 bases and J lost 6, with 16 bases in between. The CDR3 protein is CASSTSGLRAEAFF. CDR3 nucleotides: TGTGCCAGCAGTACCTCGGGACTACGGGCTGAAGCTTTCTTT.

The rearrangement joins TRBV28 to TRBJ1-5; D perhaps matches TRBD1 (5 bases). This CDR3 region has 16 residues. The V gene lost 1 base and the J gene lost 0 bases, with 10 bases spanning the gap. Germline-derived CDR1 and CDR2 are MDHEN and SYDVKM. The CDR3 protein is CASSLYRSHSNQPQHF. Written as DNA, the CDR3 is TGTGCCAGCAGTTTATACAGGTCCCATAGCAATCAGCCCCAGCATTTT. Filled out from reference TRBV28 and TRBJ1-5, the complete variable domain reads DVKVTQSSRYLVKRTGEKVFLECVQDMDHENMFWYRQDPGLGLRLIYFSYDVKMKEKGDIPEGYSVSREKKERFSLILESASTNQTSMYLCASSLYRSHSNQPQHFGDGTRLSIL.

For the CDR3, the DNA is TGTGCCAGATTCCCCTCGATAGCGGGACAGTCCTACTACGAGCAGTACTTC. Its translation is CARFPSIAGQSYYEQYF. V is TRBV27 and J is TRBJ2-7, with D possibly matching TRBD2 (8 bases). The CDR3 extends over 17 amino acids. Germline-derived CDR1 and CDR2 are MNHEY and SMNVEV (reference sequence). The V and J ends lost 9 bases and 3 bases respectively, with 27 bases between them.

The chain employs TRBV28 and TRBJ2-1; 9 bases agree with TRBD2. Trimming cost V 4 bases and J 6 bases; bases outside gene matches: 7. The CDR3 covers 15 residues. CDR1 and CDR2 from the germline V gene are MDHEN and SYDVKM. The CDR3 nucleotides are TGTGCCAGCAGTTCTAGCGGGGCCGGGCGCAATGAGCAGTTCTTC. Protein sequence: CASSSSGAGRNEQFF.

This chain links TRBV5-6 with TRBJ2-7, with D maybe TRBD2 (5 bases). The V and J ends lost 5 bases and 2 bases respectively, with 14 bases between them. Germline values: CDR1 SGHDT, CDR2 YYEEEE. The CDR3 consists of 14 residues. The CDR3, as DNA: TGTGCCAGCAGGCAGGATGAGGGTCCCTACGAGCAGTACTTC. It yields the protein CASRQDEGPYEQYF. Combining the CDR3 with reference TRBV5-6 and TRBJ2-7 gives the whole variable domain DAGVTQSPTHLIKTRGQQVTLRCSPKSGHDTVSWYQQALGQGPQFIFQYYEEEERQRGNFPDRFSGHQFPNYSSELNVNALLLGDSALYLCASRQDEGPYEQYFGPGTRLTVT.

J is TRBJ2-1 and V is TRBV6-1; 12 nucleotides line up with TRBD2. CDR3 length: 16 amino acids. The trim removed 1 base at V and 8 bases at J, leaving 6 bases unmatched. Looked up from germline, CDR1 is MNHNS and CDR2 is SASEGT. In DNA, the CDR3 is TGTGCCAGCAGTGAAGGCTCTAGCGGGAGGGGGCATGAGCAGTTCTTC. Translated, it gives CASSEGSSGRGHEQFF.

The CDR3 spells CASSYRSTASYEQYF. Here the CDR3 DNA reads TGTGCCAGCAGTTACCGATCGACAGCCTCCTACGAGCAGTACTTC. V gene TRBV6-6 combines with J gene TRBJ2-7, with a tentative D call TRBD1 (5 bases). This CDR3 contains 15 residues. The V gene lost 2 bases and the J gene lost 0 bases, with 11 bases spanning the gap. Germline V gene data show CDR1 as MNHNY and CDR2 as SVGAGI (reference sequence).

The chain links TRBV27 to TRBJ1-5, with D uncertain. Germline loops: CDR1 MNHEY, CDR2 SMNVEV (reference sequence). The CDR3 is made up of 13 amino acids. V shed 1 base and J shed 3 bases, with 4 bases lying between them. The CDR3 sequence: CASSLWANQPQHF. CDR3 nucleotides: TGTGCCAGCAGTTTATGGGCCAATCAGCCCCAGCATTTT.

The DNA of the CDR3 is TGTGCCTGGAGGTTGTCAGTGGATGGCTACACCTTC. Translation gives CAWRLSVDGYTF. This rearrangement joins TRBV30 to TRBJ1-2; D unresolved. V was cut by 3 bases and J by 6 bases, with 11 bases left in between. Germline assignment: CDR1 GTSNPN and CDR2 SVGIG (reference sequence). This CDR3 spans 12 amino acids.

This chain uses TRBV6-1 with TRBJ2-3; TRBD1 matches at 8 bases. Germline trimming cut 10 bases from V and 2 bases from J; bases unmatched to any gene: 2. CDR1 MNHNS and CDR2 SASEGT come from the germline V gene. This CDR3 is built from 12 residues. The CDR3 loop reads CATGGPTDTQYF. The CDR3 DNA reads as TGTGCCACAGGGGGCCCCACAGATACGCAGTATTTT.

The V gene is TRBV15, the J gene TRBJ2-3, with a possible D match to TRBD1 (6 bases). In germline, CDR1 is LNHNV, CDR2 YYDKDF (reference sequence). V lost 0 bases, J lost 6 bases, and 19 bases lay in between. The CDR3 is made up of 17 amino acids. The CDR3 loop is CATSRDISQGFMDTQYF. In DNA, the CDR3 is TGTGCCACCAGCAGAGATATCAGTCAGGGGTTCATGGATACGCAGTATTTT.

The chain carries TRBV4-3 and TRBJ2-1, with 8 nucleotides matching TRBD2. After removal of 2 bases from V and 0 bases from J, the junction contained 3 bases not matched to a gene. This CDR3 has 16 residues. Germline V gives CDR1 LGHNA, CDR2 YSLEER. Here the CDR3 DNA reads TGCGCCAGCAGCCAATGGAGCGGGGGCTCCTACAATGAGCAGTTCTTC. Its protein product is CASSQWSGGSYNEQFF.

V and J are TRBV19 and TRBJ2-7; 8 bases are shared with TRBD2. The CDR3 length is 14 residues. With V trimmed by 3 bases and J by 0 bases, 1 base remained unmatched. CDR1 LNHDA and CDR2 SQIVND come from the germline V gene (reference sequence). CDR3 coding DNA: TGTGCCAGTAGTATCAGCGGGAGCTCCTACGAGCAGTACTTC. Translation gives CASSISGSSYEQYF.

The rearrangement joins TRBV18 to TRBJ2-1, with D possibly matching TRBD2 (6 bases). Trimming took 3 bases from V and 1 from J, leaving 10 bases between them. Germline V gene lookup returns CDR1 KGHSH and CDR2 LQKENI. This CDR3 region has 15 residues. CDR3 DNA: TGTGCCAGCTCACCGAGCGGGTCGTCCTACAATGAGCAGTTCTTC. The encoded protein is CASSPSGSSYNEQFF.

The chain has TRBV19 and TRBJ2-5, with TRBD1 matching over 9 bases. The CDR3 totals 15 residues. V shed 3 bases, J shed 4 bases, and the junction held 6 bases outside the gene matches. Germline V gene sequence: CDR1 LNHDA, CDR2 SQIVND (reference sequence). The CDR3 loop reads CASSMVGTGLETQYF. The CDR3 DNA sequence: TGTGCCAGTAGTATGGTTGGGACAGGGCTAGAGACCCAGTACTTC. The complete variable domain, with remaining parts taken from reference TRBV19 and TRBJ2-5, reads DGGITQSPKYLFRKEGQNVTLSCEQNLNHDAMYWYRQDPGQGLRLIYYSQIVNDFQKGDIAEGYSVSREKKESFPLTVTSAQKNPTAFYLCASSMVGTGLETQYFGPGTRLLVL.

CDR3 bases: TGTGCCAGCAGGGGACTAGCGGGTTCGGATACGCAGTATTTT. Protein product: CASRGLAGSDTQYF. The rearrangement uses TRBV6-5 and TRBJ2-3; the match to TRBD2 covers 12 bases. From germline, CDR1 is MNHEY and CDR2 SVGAGI. There are 14 residues in the CDR3. The J segment lost 6 bases and the V segment lost 6 bases, leaving 4 bases of the junction unmatched.

The chain uses TRBV9 and TRBJ2-2, with D unclear. CDR1 and CDR2 (germline): SGDLS, YYNGEE. The CDR3 runs 13 residues. Trimming took off 6 bases at V and 1 base at J, with 7 bases between the two ends. CDR3 amino acids: CASTERNTGELFF. CDR3 coding DNA: TGTGCCAGCACGGAGCGGAACACCGGGGAGCTGTTTTTT.

The chain carries TRBV14 and TRBJ2-3; the match to TRBD2 covers 9 bases. The CDR3 loop spans 17 amino acids. Germline V gives CDR1 SGHDN, CDR2 FVKESK. Trimming at V came to 4 bases and at J to 5 bases, leaving 13 bases not matched to a gene. CDR3 amino acids: CASSLKTGREGRDTQYF. The CDR3 DNA reads TGTGCCAGCAGCCTAAAAACCGGGCGGGAGGGCCGAGATACGCAGTATTTT.

The J gene is TRBJ1-1, the V gene TRBV4-1, with 10 bases matching TRBD1. CDR1 is MGHRA and CDR2 is YSYEKL in the germline V gene. Unmatched junction bases numbered 5, after V lost 5 bases and J lost 2 bases. The CDR3 covers 15 residues. Here the CDR3 DNA reads TGCGCCAGCAGCTATCGGACAGGGGGTAACACTGAAGCTTTCTTT. Its protein is CASSYRTGGNTEAFF.

V gene TRBV2 combines with J gene TRBJ2-5; TRBD2 might be the D (7 bases). Germline CDR1 and CDR2: SNHLY and FYNNEI. V was clipped by 0 bases and J by 3 bases, with 11 bases between them. The CDR3 sequence is 15 residues long. CDR3 protein: CASSEAGGGKETQYF. The CDR3 DNA reads as TGTGCCAGCAGTGAAGCAGGGGGGGGAAAAGAGACCCAGTACTTC.